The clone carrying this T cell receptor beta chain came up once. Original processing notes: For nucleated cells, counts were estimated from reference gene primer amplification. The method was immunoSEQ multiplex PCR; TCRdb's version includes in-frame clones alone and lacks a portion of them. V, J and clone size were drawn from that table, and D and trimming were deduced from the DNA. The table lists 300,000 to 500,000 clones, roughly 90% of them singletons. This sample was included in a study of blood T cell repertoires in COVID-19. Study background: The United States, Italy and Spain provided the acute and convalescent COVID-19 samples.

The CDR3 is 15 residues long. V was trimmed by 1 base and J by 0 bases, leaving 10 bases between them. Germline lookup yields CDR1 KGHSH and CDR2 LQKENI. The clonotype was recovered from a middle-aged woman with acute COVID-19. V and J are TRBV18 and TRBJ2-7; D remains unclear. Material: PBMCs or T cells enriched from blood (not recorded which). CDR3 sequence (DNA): TGTGCCAGCTCACCACGTCCGGGTTTCTCCTACGAGCAGTACTTC. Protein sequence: CASSPRPGFSYEQYF.